This T cell receptor beta chain emerged from a study of T cell repertoires in cytomegalovirus infection. On the study more broadly: An indication of both CMV infection and matching HLA type came from public TCR beta signatures. Notes on the study in general: HLA-C-restricted CMV clonotypes gave the most frequent clonotype in two of eight donors. Based on cumulative public TCR beta family frequency, carriers of CMV plus the relevant HLA were identified.

TCRdb independently ran MiXCR on the reads; one entry per CDR3 protein. The table includes some 300,000 distinct CDR3 sequences, around 10% detected once. This clonotype has a count of ten or more. What it recognizes is unknown. The CDR3 length is 18 residues. The germline CDR1 and CDR2 sequences are SGHTA and FQGNSA. The trim removed 0 bases at V and 4 bases at J, leaving 13 bases unmatched. The V gene is TRBV7-2, the J gene TRBJ2-5, with 8 positions matching TRBD2. This receptor was obtained from a human donor in good health (CMV status not recorded). Some clones in this sample may be carry-over from other donors' samples. Sequenced: PBMCs. The CDR3 region is CASSLALASGLKGETQYF. The CDR3 DNA reads TGTGCCAGCAGCTTAGCGCTGGCTAGCGGGCTGAAGGGAGAGACCCAGTACTTC.